The next 22 T cell receptor beta chains were all read from a single sample in a study of T cells in Graves' hyperthyroidism and ophthalmopathy. The CDR3 regions of TCR beta were amplified from RNA transcripts. Using the HTBI primer set, a first-round RT-PCR was run on the TCR CDR3. Each CDR3 protein gets one entry after TCRdb re-called the multiplex PCR reads with MiXCR. The sample contains around 500,000 distinct CDR3 sequences, about 15% of which appear only once. The specimen was blood. The receptors originated from a woman in her late teens or twenties with Graves' hyperthyroidism.

In nucleotides, the CDR3 is TGTGCCAGCAGTCGCAGGGCAGAAAAACTGTTTTTT. Amino acid sequence: CASSRRAEKLFF. The chain is built from TRBV12-3 or TRBV12-4 and TRBJ1-4; a weak D match, TRBD1 (5 bases). With 5 bases removed from V and 8 bases from J, the gap between germline ends came to 9 bases. The CDR3 is made up of 12 amino acids.

The chain has TRBV9 and TRBJ2-2; maybe TRBD2 (6 bases). Trimming took off 1 base at V and 0 bases at J, with 10 bases between the two ends. This CDR3 comprises 16 residues. Looked up from germline, CDR1 is SGDLS and CDR2 is YYNGEE. The CDR3 here is CASSVRVAANTGELFF. In DNA, the CDR3 is TGTGCCAGCAGCGTAAGGGTAGCGGCGAACACCGGGGAGCTGTTTTTT.

The rearrangement joins TRBV7-9 to TRBJ2-7, with 7 bases fitting TRBD2. The CDR3 runs 16 residues. CDR1 SEHNR and CDR2 FQNEAQ come from the germline V gene (reference sequence). Trimming removed 7 bases from V and 5 bases from J; junction bases left unmatched: 17. Written as DNA, the CDR3 is TGTGCCAGCAATGAGTATCAGGAGCGGGACTCGAACGAGCAGTACGTC. This codes for CASNEYQERDSNEQYV.

This clonotype has at least ten counts. The chain uses TRBV18 and TRBJ2-1; 9 bases agree with TRBD2. The CDR3 runs to 17 residues. V was clipped by 3 bases and J by 6 bases; unmatched bases: 12. CDR1 is KGHSH, CDR2 LQKENI, per germline. The CDR3 DNA sequence: TGTGCCAGCTCACCGTTAGGGTTAGCGGGAGAATCCAATGAGCAGTTCTTC. This sequence encodes CASSPLGLAGESNEQFF.

The sample holds many counts of this clonotype. CDR3: CASSPTSGRASDTQYF. The CDR3 nucleotides read TGTGCCAGTAGTCCCACAAGCGGGAGGGCCTCCGATACGCAGTATTTT. The chain uses TRBV19 and TRBJ2-3; 10 bases agree with TRBD2. Germline values: CDR1 LNHDA, CDR2 SQIVND (reference sequence). The junction had 11 bases not matched to a gene; V was cut back by 5 bases and J by 6 bases. CDR3 size: 16 residues.

A few counts support this clonotype. The rearrangement links TRBV18 to TRBJ2-5; possible D gene TRBD2, 5 bases. There are 15 residues in the CDR3. The V gene lost 3 bases and the J gene lost 6 bases, with 17 bases spanning the gap. Germline CDR1 and CDR2: KGHSH and LQKENI. The CDR3 DNA reads TGTGCCAGCTCACCTCTGGCGGCCAGCGGAAAGACCCAGTACTTC. The encoded protein is CASSPLAASGKTQYF.

J is TRBJ1-6 and V is TRBV12-3 or TRBV12-4; 7 bases map to TRBD1. After removal of 6 bases from V and 5 bases from J, the junction contained 7 bases not matched to a gene. This CDR3 has 15 residues. CDR3 in amino acids: CASRAGTADNSPLHF. The CDR3 DNA is TGTGCCAGCAGAGCCGGGACAGCCGATAATTCACCCCTCCACTTT.

This chain connects TRBV18 to TRBJ2-1, with D possibly matching TRBD2 (6 bases). Trimming took off 6 bases at V and 5 bases at J, with 17 bases between the two ends. The CDR3 has 15 amino acids. Germline CDR1 reads KGHSH; CDR2 reads LQKENI. In nucleotides, the CDR3 is TGTGCCAGCTCCCGCGGGTCGGCGGGAAACAATGAGCAGTTCTTC. Its translation: CASSRGSAGNNEQFF.

The V gene is TRBV7-9, the J gene TRBJ2-1; no clear D. This CDR3 spans 14 amino acids. Deletions cut 5 bases from V and 5 bases from J, with 13 bases between. Germline CDR1 SEHNR, CDR2 FQNEAQ (reference sequence). This CDR3 is CASSPALANNEQFF. For the CDR3, the DNA is TGTGCCAGCAGCCCGGCTCTCGCAAACAATGAGCAGTTCTTC. Based on the CDR3 plus reference TRBV7-9 and TRBJ2-1, the full variable domain is DTGVSQNPRHKITKRGQNVTFRCDPISEHNRLYWYRQTLGQGPEFLTYFQNEAQLEKSRLLSDRFSAERPKGSFSTLEIQRTEQGDSAMYLCASSPALANNEQFFGPGTRLTVL.

This clonotype was seen many times. The chain combines TRBV12-3 or TRBV12-4 with TRBJ1-6, with 8 nucleotides matching TRBD1. This CDR3 has 15 residues. The junction had 7 bases not matched to a gene; V was cut back by 5 bases and J by 7 bases. CDR3 sequence: CASSGQGVGNSPLHF. CDR3 nucleotide sequence: TGTGCCAGCAGTGGACAGGGAGTGGGCAATTCACCCCTCCACTTT.

This clonotype was observed at least ten times. This chain uses TRBV24-1 with TRBJ2-3; D possibly corresponds to TRBD2 (5 bases). Per germline, CDR1 KGHDR and CDR2 SFDVKD. The V gene lost 5 bases and the J gene lost 0 bases, with 11 bases spanning the gap. This CDR3 has 15 amino acids. Here the CDR3 DNA reads TGTGCCACCAGTGGGGGAAGAGGGAGCACAGATACGCAGTATTTT. This gives the protein CATSGGRGSTDTQYF.

This clonotype has only a few counts. J is TRBJ2-2 and V is TRBV5-1, with D possibly matching TRBD2 (5 bases). The CDR3 loop spans 15 amino acids. Trimming removed 0 bases at V and 5 bases at J, with 11 bases between. Germline lookup yields CDR1 SGHRS and CDR2 YFSETQ. CDR3 loop: CASSLAGDRTGELFF. CDR3 in DNA: TGCGCCAGCAGCTTGGCCGGGGATCGAACCGGGGAGCTGTTTTTT.

This clonotype occurred many times. The V call is TRBV12-3 or TRBV12-4, the J call TRBJ2-2; 7 bases fit TRBD1. The junction had 1 base not matched to a gene; V was cut back by 6 bases and J by 6 bases. The CDR3 sequence is 12 residues long. The CDR3 DNA sequence: TGTGCCAGCAGGCAGGGGGCCGGGGAGCTGTTTTTT. Protein: CASRQGAGELFF.

In this sample, this clonotype turned up a few times. The chain employs TRBV29-1 and TRBJ2-7, with TRBD1 as a possible D gene (5 bases). The CDR3 is 13 amino acids. CDR1 is SQVTM, CDR2 ANQGSEA, per germline. Deletions cut 0 bases from V and 3 bases from J, with 9 bases between. CDR3 sequence reads: CSVEDLQGYEQYF. The CDR3 nucleotides are TGCAGCGTTGAAGATCTTCAGGGCTACGAGCAGTACTTC.

This clonotype was recorded at least ten times. The chain recombines TRBV11-2 with TRBJ2-1, with 10 bases identical to TRBD2. The V and J ends lost 1 base and 9 bases, in that order; junction bases with no gene match: 0. The CDR3 is 13 amino acids. Germline values: CDR1 SGHAT, CDR2 FQNNGV. The DNA for the CDR3 is TGTGCCAGCAGCTTAGGACTAGCGGGTGAGCAGTTCTTC. This translates into CASSLGLAGEQFF.

Comment on this clonotype: A single base separates this from a much larger clone, so it may be a read error. The chain couples TRBV18 to TRBJ1-6; a possible D gene is TRBD1 (5 bases). Germline-derived CDR1 and CDR2 are KGHSH and LQKENI. V lost 4 bases to trimming and J lost 5 bases, with 9 bases between them. CDR3 size: 14 residues. CDR3 coding DNA: TGTGCCAGCTCACGGTCGGACAATAATTCACCCCTCCACTTT. This encodes CASSRSDNNSPLHF.

V usage is TRBV19 and J usage is TRBJ1-6; possibly TRBD1 for D (5 bases). The CDR3 is made up of 13 amino acids. Germline loops: CDR1 LNHDA, CDR2 SQIVND (reference sequence). The V gene lost 8 bases and the J gene lost 8 bases, with 13 bases spanning the gap. The CDR3: CASAGTRDSPLHF. The CDR3 region has the DNA TGTGCCAGTGCCGGGACGAGAGATTCACCCCTCCACTTT.

This clonotype was counted between two and nine times. V and J are TRBV5-5 and TRBJ2-7; maybe TRBD2 (6 bases). This CDR3 has 14 residues. With 0 bases removed from V and 3 bases from J, the gap between germline ends came to 10 bases. In germline, CDR1 is SGHKS, CDR2 YYEKEE (reference sequence). Here the CDR3 reads CASSLDAGSYEQYF. DNA of the CDR3: TGTGCCAGCAGCTTGGATGCCGGGAGCTACGAGCAGTACTTC.

This clonotype was observed many times. This sequence joins TRBV3-1 and TRBJ2-3; possibly TRBD2 for D (6 bases). This CDR3 is built from 16 residues. V was clipped by 2 bases and J by 3 bases, with 15 bases between them. Germline CDR1 reads LGHDT; CDR2 reads YNNKEL (reference sequence). The CDR3 protein is CASSQNPPRGTDTQYF. The CDR3 nucleotides are TGTGCCAGCAGCCAAAATCCCCCGCGGGGAACAGATACGCAGTATTTT.

Many counts were recorded for this clonotype. This sequence joins TRBV15 and TRBJ2-1; the D gene is possibly TRBD2 (5 bases). Trimming cost V 3 bases and J 5 bases, with 5 bases left between them. In germline, CDR1 is LNHNV, CDR2 YYDKDF (reference sequence). There are 12 residues in the CDR3. The CDR3 spells CATSRTNNEQFF. The CDR3 bases are TGTGCCACCAGCAGGACTAACAATGAGCAGTTCTTC.

This clonotype was observed many times. The genes are TRBV18 and TRBJ2-1; 7 bases map to TRBD1. V shed 6 bases and J 0 bases; nucleotides not matched to a gene: 8. Germline V gene data show CDR1 as KGHSH and CDR2 as LQKENI. The CDR3 length is 16 residues. The CDR3 nucleotides read TGTGCCAGCTCTTTACAGGGGTCCGACTCCTACAATGAGCAGTTCTTC. Amino acids: CASSLQGSDSYNEQFF.

This clonotype was seen a handful of times. The chain carries TRBV5-8 and TRBJ1-1; D is perhaps TRBD1 (5 bases). Trimming took 9 bases from V and 1 from J, leaving 25 bases between them. CDR3 length: 17 amino acids. The germline CDR1 and CDR2 sequences are SGHTS and YDEGEE. The CDR3 sequence: CAITPRWSGGGNTEAFF. The CDR3 DNA reads as TGTGCCATCACCCCCCGGTGGTCGGGGGGGGGGAACACTGAAGCTTTCTTT.